This TCR beta chain is from a study of a mutant IDH1 vaccine in newly diagnosed glioma. Sample time point: week 5, during vaccination. Vaccination comprised doses that each held 300 ug of mutant IDH1 20-mer peptide, plus topical imiquimod. New WHO grade 3 or 4 astrocytomas that were IDH1-mutant and ATRX-lost had been found in donors. Using immunoSEQ multiplex PCR, the repertoire was profiled, and TCRdb retains in-frame clones only, with some absent. There are about 60,000 clones in the sample; around 80% occur only once, and around 7.4% lies in the top ten. About this clone: Its target is unknown.

Germline loops: CDR1 MNHNS, CDR2 SASEGT. The CDR3 loop spans 12 amino acids. The germline V and J ends were trimmed by 7 bases and 5 bases, with 11 bases remaining between them. The genes are TRBV6-1 and TRBJ2-5, with D unresolved. The source was PBMCs, collected from a glioma patient whose treatment included an IDH1 peptide vaccine. This TCR was recovered from a woman aged 45 to 65 with glioma. The CDR3 loop is CASISQRETQYF. CDR3 nucleotide sequence: TGTGCCAGCATAAGTCAGAGGGAGACCCAGTACTTC.